Detailed here is one T cell receptor beta chain. Its antigen is not yet known. Qualities for individual bases were not recorded, and no much larger clone is one base off. Other DNA sequences in the same sample also yield this CDR3. No treatment had been received by any patient before thyroid surgery. Using T-cell receptor beta sequencing, the study looked back at clinical samples from patients collected from 2012 to 2018. The record originates from a study of metastatic and nonmetastatic thyroid tumors (dated by TCRdb to 2020 to 2022). About the study as a whole: Repertoires were compared across peripheral blood and tumor or nodule tissue samples from malignant and benign thyroid patients. Overall results and qualifications from the work: In both blood and tumor samples, malignant tumors were reported to have significantly higher TCR beta diversity than benign nodules.

The germline V gene (reference sequence) sets CDR1 to MNHEY and CDR2 to SMNVEV. Trimming removed 3 bases from V and 5 bases from J; the gene matches leave 7 bases unexplained. Inclusive of the bounding cysteine and phenylalanine, the CDR3 is 16 residues long. Only the CDR3 DNA is retained, 48 bases long and in frame from the first base. Libraries were made using PCR. Data came from an Illumina HiSeq 4000. The TCR beta-chain CDR3 region of each patient was profiled by high-throughput sequencing. Turning to the authors' computational methods: A classifier to discriminate distant-metastatic papillary thyroid cancer patients was built from CDR3 differences across clinicopathological groups. The Shannon index was used to measure repertoire diversity, and the Morisita-Horn index was used to measure how similar tumor and blood repertoires were. The public reads were reanalyzed by TCRdb: fastp trimming at Q25, MiXCR alignment, in-frame beta chains only. The V and J calls were not made by the authors but by TCRdb's processing. The sample has roughly 20,000 clones on record, approximately 16% of them singletons. The ten top clones hold under 25% of the sample.

The specimen sequenced was blood. In this chain, TRBV27 is recombined with TRBJ2-5, with TRBD2 identical over 12 junction bases. This TCR came from a male donor with papillary thyroid cancer or a benign thyroid nodule (not recorded which). Some clones in this sample may be carry-over from other donors' samples. The DNA sequence reads TGTGCCAGCAGTTTCCCGACTAGCGGGGGCGGGGAGACCCAGTACTTC. It codes for CASSFPTSGGGETQYF.